This T cell receptor beta chain emerged from a study of blood T cell repertoires in COVID-19. On the study more broadly: From the United States, Italy and Spain came samples of acute and convalescent COVID-19.

V trimming: 0 bases; J trimming: 3 bases; junction bases outside the gene matches: 4. Germline V gives CDR1 SGDLS, CDR2 YYNGEE. CDR3 length: 15 residues. The method was immunoSEQ multiplex PCR; TCRdb's version includes in-frame clones alone and lacks a portion of them. Among 350,000 to 500,000 clones listed, about 88% were seen once. Membership in each cohort depended on participant-reported clinical history. Input material: PBMCs or T cells enriched from blood (not recorded which). The chain has TRBV9 and TRBJ2-3; 7 bases are shared with TRBD1. This TCR derives from a young woman who had been exposed to COVID-19. The CDR3: CASSVEGAWTDTQYF. The CDR3 coding sequence is TGTGCCAGCAGCGTAGAGGGGGCTTGGACAGATACGCAGTATTTT.